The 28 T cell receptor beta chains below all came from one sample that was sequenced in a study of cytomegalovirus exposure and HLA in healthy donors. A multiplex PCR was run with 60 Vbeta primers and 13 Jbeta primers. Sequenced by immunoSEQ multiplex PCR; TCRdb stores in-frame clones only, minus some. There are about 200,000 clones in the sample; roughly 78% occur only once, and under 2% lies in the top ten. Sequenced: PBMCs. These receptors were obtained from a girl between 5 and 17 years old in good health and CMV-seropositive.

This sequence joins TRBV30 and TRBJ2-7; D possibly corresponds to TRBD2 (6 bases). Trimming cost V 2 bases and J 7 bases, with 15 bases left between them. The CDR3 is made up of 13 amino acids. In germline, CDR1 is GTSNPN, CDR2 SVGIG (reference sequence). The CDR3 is CAWSNTPGVEQYF. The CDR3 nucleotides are TGTGCCTGGAGTAATACCCCGGGGGTTGAGCAGTACTTC.

The CDR3 spells CASSKEPRGRYEQYF. DNA for the CDR3: TGTGCCAGCAGCAAAGAGCCCAGGGGGCGCTACGAGCAGTACTTC. The gene calls are TRBV21-1 and TRBJ2-7; the table's D call TRBD1 went unverified against the DNA. TRBV21-1 is a known pseudogene. The CDR3 runs 15 residues.

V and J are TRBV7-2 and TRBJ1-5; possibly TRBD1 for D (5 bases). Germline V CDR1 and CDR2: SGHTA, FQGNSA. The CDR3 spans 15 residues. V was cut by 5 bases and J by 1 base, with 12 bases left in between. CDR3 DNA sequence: TGTGCCAGCAGCCCTAGGGGTGGGAGCAATCAGCCCCAGCATTTT. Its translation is CASSPRGGSNQPQHF.

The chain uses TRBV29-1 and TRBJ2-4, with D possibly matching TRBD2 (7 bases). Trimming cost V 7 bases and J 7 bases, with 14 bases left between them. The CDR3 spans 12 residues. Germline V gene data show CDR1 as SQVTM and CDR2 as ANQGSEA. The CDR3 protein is CSAEGGSNIQYF. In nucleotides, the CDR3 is TGCAGCGCCGAGGGGGGGTCGAACATTCAGTACTTC.

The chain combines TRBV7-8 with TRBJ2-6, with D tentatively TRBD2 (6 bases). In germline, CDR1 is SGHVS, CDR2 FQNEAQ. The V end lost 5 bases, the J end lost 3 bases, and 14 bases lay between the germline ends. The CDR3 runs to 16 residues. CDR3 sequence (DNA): TGTGCCAGCAGCACGAGCGGGCTCGATGGGGCCAACGTCCTGACTTTC. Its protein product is CASSTSGLDGANVLTF.

Here the CDR3 DNA reads TGTGCCACCAGCAGAGGTCCACCCAGGGCAACTAATGAAAAACTGTTTTTT. Protein sequence: CATSRGPPRATNEKLFF. V usage is TRBV15 and J usage is TRBJ1-4; a weak D match, TRBD1 (5 bases). V lost 1 base, J lost 0 bases, and 12 bases lay in between. The CDR3 totals 17 residues. Germline CDR1 is LNHNV and CDR2 is YYDKDF (reference sequence).

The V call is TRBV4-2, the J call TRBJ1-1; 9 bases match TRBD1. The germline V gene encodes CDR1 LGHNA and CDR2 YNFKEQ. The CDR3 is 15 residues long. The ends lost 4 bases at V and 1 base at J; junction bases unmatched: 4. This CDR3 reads CASSLQGAGNTEAFF. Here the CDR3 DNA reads TGTGCCAGCAGCCTACAGGGGGCTGGGAACACTGAAGCTTTCTTT.

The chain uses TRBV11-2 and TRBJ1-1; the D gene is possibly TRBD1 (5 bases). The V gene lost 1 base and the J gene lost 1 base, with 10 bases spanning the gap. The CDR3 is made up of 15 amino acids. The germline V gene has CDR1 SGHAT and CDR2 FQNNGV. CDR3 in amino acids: CASSLAGGANTEAFF. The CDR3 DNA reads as TGTGCCAGCAGCTTAGCGGGGGGAGCGAACACTGAAGCTTTCTTT.

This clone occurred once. The CDR3 bases are TGTGCCAGCAGCGTAGGCAGGGGGAACACTGAAGCTTTCTTT. Translating gives CASSVGRGNTEAFF. This chain connects TRBV9 to TRBJ1-1, with a tentative D call TRBD1 (6 bases). V was pared by 0 bases and J by 1 base, with 7 bases between. The germline gives CDR1 SGDLS, CDR2 YYNGEE. This CDR3 is built from 14 residues.

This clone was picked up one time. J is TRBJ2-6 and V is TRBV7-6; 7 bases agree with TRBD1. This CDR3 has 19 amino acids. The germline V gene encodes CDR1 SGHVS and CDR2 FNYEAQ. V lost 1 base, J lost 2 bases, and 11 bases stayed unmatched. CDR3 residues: CASSLVATGMLAGANVLTF. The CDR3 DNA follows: TGTGCCAGCAGCTTAGTTGCGACAGGGATGCTAGCTGGGGCCAACGTCCTGACTTTC.

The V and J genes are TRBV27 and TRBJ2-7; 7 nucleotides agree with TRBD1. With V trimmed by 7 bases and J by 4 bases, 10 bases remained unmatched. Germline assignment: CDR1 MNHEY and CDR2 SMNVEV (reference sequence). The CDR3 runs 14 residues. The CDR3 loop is CASTIGGREYEQYF. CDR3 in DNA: TGTGCCAGCACCATAGGGGGCAGGGAATACGAGCAGTACTTC.

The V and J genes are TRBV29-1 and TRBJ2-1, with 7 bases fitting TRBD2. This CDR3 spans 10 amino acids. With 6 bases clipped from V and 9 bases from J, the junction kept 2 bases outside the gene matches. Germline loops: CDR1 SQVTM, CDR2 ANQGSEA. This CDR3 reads CSVGGGEQFF. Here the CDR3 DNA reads TGCAGCGTAGGCGGGGGTGAGCAGTTCTTC.

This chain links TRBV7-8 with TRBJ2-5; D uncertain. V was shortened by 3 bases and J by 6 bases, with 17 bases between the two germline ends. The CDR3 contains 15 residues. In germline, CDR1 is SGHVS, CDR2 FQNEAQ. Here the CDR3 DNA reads TGTGCCAGCAGCTTTTTACCCGGGTTATTAAAGACCCAGTACTTC. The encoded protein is CASSFLPGLLKTQYF.

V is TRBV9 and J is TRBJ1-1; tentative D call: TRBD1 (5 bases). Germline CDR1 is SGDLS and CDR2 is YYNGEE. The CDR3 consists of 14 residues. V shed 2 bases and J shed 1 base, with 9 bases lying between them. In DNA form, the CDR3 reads TGTGCCAGCAGCGTGGGGGGATCGAACACTGAAGCTTTCTTT. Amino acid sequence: CASSVGGSNTEAFF.

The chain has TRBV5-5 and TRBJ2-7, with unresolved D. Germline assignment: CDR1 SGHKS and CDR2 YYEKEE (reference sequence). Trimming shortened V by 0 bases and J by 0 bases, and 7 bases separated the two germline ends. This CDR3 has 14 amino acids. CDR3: CASSLAAGSYEQYF. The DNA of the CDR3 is TGTGCCAGCAGCTTGGCGGCAGGCTCCTACGAGCAGTACTTC.

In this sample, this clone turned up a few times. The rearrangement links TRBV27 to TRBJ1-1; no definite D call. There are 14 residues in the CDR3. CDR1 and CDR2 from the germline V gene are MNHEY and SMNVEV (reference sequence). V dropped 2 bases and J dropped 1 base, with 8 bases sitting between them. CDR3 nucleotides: TGTGCCAGCAGTTTAGTGTCATCGAACACTGAAGCTTTCTTT. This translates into CASSLVSSNTEAFF.

This CDR3 is CASSRDRGLIGREKLFF. For the CDR3, the DNA is TGTGCCAGCAGCAGGGACAGGGGCCTCATAGGGCGGGAAAAACTGTTTTTT. This sequence joins TRBV21-1 and TRBJ1-4; the table's D gene call, TRBD1, was not cross checked with the DNA. TRBV21-1 is flagged as a pseudogene. This CDR3 is built from 17 residues.

The CDR3 protein is CASSYGGSKETQYF. The CDR3 coding sequence is TGTGCCAGCAGTTACGGGGGCAGTAAAGAGACCCAGTACTTC. V usage is TRBV6-5 and J usage is TRBJ2-5; D possibly corresponds to TRBD1 (6 bases). Germline V lookup: CDR1 MNHEY, CDR2 SVGAGI. V lost 2 bases and J 3 bases, leaving 10 bases between the germline ends. This CDR3 spans 14 amino acids.

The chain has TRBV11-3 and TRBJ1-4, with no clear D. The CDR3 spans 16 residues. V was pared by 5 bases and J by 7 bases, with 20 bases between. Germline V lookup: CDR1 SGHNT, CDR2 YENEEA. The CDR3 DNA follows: TGTGCCAGCAGCGCCGGGGTCAACAGACCCACTGAAAAACTGTTTTTT. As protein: CASSAGVNRPTEKLFF.

The CDR3 sequence: CASSAVGGQGVYNEQFF. The CDR3 DNA follows: TGTGCCAGCAGCGCGGTCGGGGGGCAGGGTGTCTACAATGAGCAGTTCTTC. V is TRBV7-2 and J is TRBJ2-1, with a weak D call TRBD2 (7 bases). CDR3 size: 17 residues. Germline V gene sequence: CDR1 SGHTA, CDR2 FQGNSA. The V and J ends lost 5 bases and 3 bases respectively, with 20 bases between them.

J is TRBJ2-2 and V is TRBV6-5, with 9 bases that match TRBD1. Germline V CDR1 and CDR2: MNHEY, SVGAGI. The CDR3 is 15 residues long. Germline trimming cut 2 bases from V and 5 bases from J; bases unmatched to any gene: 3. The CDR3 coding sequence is TGTGCCAGCAGTTACGGGACAGGGAGGACCGGGGAGCTGTTTTTT. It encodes CASSYGTGRTGELFF.

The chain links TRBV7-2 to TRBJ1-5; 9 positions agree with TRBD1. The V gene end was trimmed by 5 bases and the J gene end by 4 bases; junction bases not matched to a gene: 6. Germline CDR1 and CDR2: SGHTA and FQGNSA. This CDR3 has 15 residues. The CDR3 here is CASSRDRVKNQPQHF. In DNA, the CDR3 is TGTGCCAGCAGCCGGGACAGGGTAAAGAATCAGCCCCAGCATTTT.

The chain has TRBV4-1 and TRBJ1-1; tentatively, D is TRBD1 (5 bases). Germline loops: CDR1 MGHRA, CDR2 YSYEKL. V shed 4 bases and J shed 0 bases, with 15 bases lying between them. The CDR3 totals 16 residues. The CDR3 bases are TGCGCCAGCAGCCTCGGCCGGGGGACCATGAACACTGAAGCTTTCTTT. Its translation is CASSLGRGTMNTEAFF.

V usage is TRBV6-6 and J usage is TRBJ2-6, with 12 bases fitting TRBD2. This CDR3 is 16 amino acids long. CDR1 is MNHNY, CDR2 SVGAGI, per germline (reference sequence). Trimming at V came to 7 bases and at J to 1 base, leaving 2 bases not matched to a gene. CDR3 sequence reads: CASKLAGGSGANVLTF. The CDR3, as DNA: TGTGCCAGCAAACTAGCGGGGGGATCTGGGGCCAACGTCCTGACTTTC.

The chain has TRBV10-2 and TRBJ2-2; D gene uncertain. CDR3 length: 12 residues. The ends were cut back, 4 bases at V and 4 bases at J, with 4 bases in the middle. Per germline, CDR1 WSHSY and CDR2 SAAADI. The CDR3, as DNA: TGCGCCAGCAGTGGAGCCACCGGGGAGCTGTTTTTT. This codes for CASSGATGELFF.

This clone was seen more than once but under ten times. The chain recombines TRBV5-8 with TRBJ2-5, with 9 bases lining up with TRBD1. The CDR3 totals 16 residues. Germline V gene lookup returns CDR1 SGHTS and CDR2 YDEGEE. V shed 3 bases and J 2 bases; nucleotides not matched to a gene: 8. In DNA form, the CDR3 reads TGTGCCAGCAGCTGGACCGGGACAGGGCAACAAGAGACCCAGTACTTC. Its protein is CASSWTGTGQQETQYF.

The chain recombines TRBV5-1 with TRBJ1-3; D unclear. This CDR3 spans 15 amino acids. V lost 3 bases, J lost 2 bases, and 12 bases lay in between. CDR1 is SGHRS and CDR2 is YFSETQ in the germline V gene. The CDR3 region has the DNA TGCGCCAGCAGCTCCCACCCCGGGGCTGGAAACACCATATATTTT. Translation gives CASSSHPGAGNTIYF. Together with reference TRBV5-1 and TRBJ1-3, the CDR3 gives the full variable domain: KAGVTQTPRYLIKTRGQQVTLSCSPISGHRSVSWYQQTPGQGLQFLFEYFSETQRNKGNFPGRFSGRQFSNSRSEMNVSTLELGDSALYLCASSSHPGAGNTIYFGEGSWLTVV.

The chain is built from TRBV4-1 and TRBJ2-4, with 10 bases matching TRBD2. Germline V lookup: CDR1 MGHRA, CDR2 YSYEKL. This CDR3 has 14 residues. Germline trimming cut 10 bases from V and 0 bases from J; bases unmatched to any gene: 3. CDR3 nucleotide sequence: TGCGCCACGTCTAGCGGGGGAGCCAAAAACATTCAGTACTTC. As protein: CATSSGGAKNIQYF.